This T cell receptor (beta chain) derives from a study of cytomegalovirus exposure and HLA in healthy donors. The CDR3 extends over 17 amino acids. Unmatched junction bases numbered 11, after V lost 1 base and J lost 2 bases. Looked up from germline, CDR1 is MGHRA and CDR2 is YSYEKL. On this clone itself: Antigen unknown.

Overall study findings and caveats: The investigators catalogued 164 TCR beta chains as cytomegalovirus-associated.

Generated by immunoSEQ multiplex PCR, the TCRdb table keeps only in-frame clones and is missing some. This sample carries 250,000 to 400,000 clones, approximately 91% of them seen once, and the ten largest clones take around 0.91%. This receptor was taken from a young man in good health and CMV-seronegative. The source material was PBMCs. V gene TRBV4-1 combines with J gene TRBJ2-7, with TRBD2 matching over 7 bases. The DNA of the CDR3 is TGCGCCAGCAGCCAAGGGTATAGTCTAGCGGCGACCTACGAGCAGTACTTC. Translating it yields CASSQGYSLAATYEQYF.